The text below deals with one T cell receptor beta chain. The antigen is undetermined. The entry originates in a study of cytomegalovirus exposure and HLA in healthy donors. The CDR3 has 15 residues. Germline-derived CDR1 and CDR2 are SGHTA and FQGNSA. The V gene end was trimmed by 0 bases and the J gene end by 4 bases; junction bases not matched to a gene: 5. The study's findings and limits: Across all donors, roughly uniform sequencing depth was an assumption of the presence/absence analyses. The study listed about 150 cytomegalovirus-associated TCR beta chains.

The PCR was carried out with 60 Vbeta primers and 13 Jbeta primers. Clones were sequenced by immunoSEQ multiplex PCR, and TCRdb holds only the in-frame ones, with some missing. The table records some 150,000 clones, 75% to 85% of them present only once. Sequencing was done on a sample of PBMCs. The TCR sequence derives from a man between 45 and 60 years old in good health and CMV-seropositive. The chain has TRBV7-2 and TRBJ2-5; the match to TRBD2 covers 7 bases. The CDR3 reads CASSLAGGPGETQYF. In DNA, the CDR3 is TGTGCCAGCAGCTTAGCGGGAGGGCCAGGAGAGACCCAGTACTTC.